These 15 T cell receptor beta chains originate from one sample sequenced in a study of tumor-infiltrating lymphocytes in primary liver carcinoma. Joint extraction of RNA and DNA used about 17-32 mg of bulk tissue that was unsorted. Production of TCR beta cDNA used about 500 ng total RNA together with a constant-region primer. Amplification in three nested multiplex PCR rounds with slightly modified ARM-PCR gave rise to TCR beta libraries. Each of the first two PCR rounds ran around 10 cycles with TRBV1-TRBV30 forward and C-beta reverse primers. TCRdb re-called the multiplex PCR reads with MiXCR, one entry per CDR3 protein. The table has tens of thousands of distinct CDR3 sequences, 65% to 85% seen once; the top ten hold about 18%. Sequencing was performed on liver tumor tissue from sampling region 2. The subset was: tumor region T2, inferior pole. The receptor set was obtained from a middle-aged man with primary liver carcinoma and hepatitis B virus infection.

As regards this clonotype: The final CDR3 position lacks the conserved phenylalanine or tryptophan, pointing to a likely read error. This CDR3 reads CVSSQGGGVGEQFL. CDR3 nucleotide sequence: TGTGTCAGCAGCCAAGGTGGCGGGGTTGGGGAGCAGTTCCTC. This chain uses TRBV14 with TRBJ2-1; a weak D match, TRBD2 (6 bases). The germline gives CDR1 SGHDN, CDR2 FVKESK. CDR3 length: 14 residues.

This clonotype was observed at least ten times. The V and J genes are TRBV11-2 and TRBJ2-3; 8 bases agree with TRBD2. The CDR3 covers 16 residues. The V gene's germline CDR1 is SGHAT and CDR2 FQNNGV. Trimming at V came to 5 bases and at J to 0 bases, leaving 7 bases not matched to a gene. The CDR3 DNA follows: TGTGCCAGCAGCGCTGGTAGCGGGGCTAGCACAGATACGCAGTATTTT. Protein: CASSAGSGASTDTQYF.

Details on this clonotype: The junction departs from germline at one end; a sequencing error may be responsible. The chain employs TRBV30 and TRBJ2-5, with 11 bases matching TRBD2. The CDR3 has 19 residues. CDR1 is GTSNPN and CDR2 is SVGIG in the germline V gene (reference sequence). The CDR3 DNA sequence: TGTGCCTGGAGTGTTCTATCCACACTCGGACTAGCGGGCCGGGGGACCCACTACTTC. Its protein product is CAWSVLSTLGLAGRGTHYF.

On this clonotype: A read error may account for a junction end that differs from germline. The genes are TRBV6-1 and TRBJ2-2; D may be TRBD2 (6 bases). The CDR3 consists of 17 residues. Germline lookup yields CDR1 MNHNS and CDR2 SASEGT. The CDR3 DNA reads TGTGGCAGCAGTGTAGACCGGGCCGGGGAGGACACCGGGGAGCTGTTTTTT. It encodes CGSSVDRAGEDTGELFF.

Points on this clonotype: Without the conserved terminal phenylalanine or tryptophan, this CDR3 likely stems from a read error. The rearrangement links TRBV5-6 to TRBJ1-3; D not certain. Germline CDR1 SGHDT, CDR2 YYEEEE. The CDR3 has 15 amino acids. CDR3 protein: CASSLEGYTGNTIYL. For the CDR3, the DNA is TGTGCCAGCAGCTTGGAAGGGTACACTGGAAACACTATATATCTT.

A word on this clonotype: At one end the junction does not follow the germline gene, possibly because of a read error. The chain employs TRBV5-4 and TRBJ2-1; no definite D call. The germline V gene has CDR1 SGHNT and CDR2 YYREEE (reference sequence). This CDR3 is built from 14 residues. The CDR3 here is CASRLAVRMDEQSF. The CDR3 nucleotides read TGTGCCAGCAGGTTGGCCGTTAGAATGGATGAACAGTCCTTC.

This clonotype was seen many times. The gene calls are TRBV7-9 and TRBJ2-3, with D perhaps matching TRBD2 (5 bases). CDR3 length equals 17 residues. Germline CDR1 and CDR2: SEHNR and FQNEAQ (reference sequence). The V gene lost 1 base and the J gene lost 1 base, with 15 bases spanning the gap. CDR3 DNA: TGTGCCAGCAGCTTAGATAGAGGGTGGCGGCGCACAGATACGCAGTATTTT. Translation: CASSLDRGWRRTDTQYF.

There are a few counts of this clonotype. This sequence joins TRBV20-1 and TRBJ2-1; D may be TRBD2 (5 bases). The V gene's germline CDR1 is DFQATT and CDR2 SNEGSKA (reference sequence). This CDR3 comprises 12 residues. V was pared by 6 bases and J by 7 bases, with 13 bases between. CDR3 sequence reads: CSAPGSGNEQFF. The CDR3 DNA follows: TGCAGTGCCCCGGGATCAGGAAATGAGCAGTTCTTC.

The J gene is TRBJ1-6, the V gene TRBV5-4; the D is unclear. CDR1 and CDR2 (germline): SGHNT, YYREEE (reference sequence). The CDR3 contains 15 residues. Between the trimmed V and J ends, which lost 0 bases and 9 bases, there was a span of 13 bases. DNA for the CDR3: TGTGCCAGCAGCTTGGCCTGGGGTGAGAGTTCACCCCTCCACTTT. It codes for CASSLAWGESSPLHF.

The chain has TRBV10-2 and TRBJ2-3; D gene unclear. This CDR3 spans 11 amino acids. The V and J ends lost 5 bases and 11 bases respectively, with 11 bases between them. Per germline, CDR1 WSHSY and CDR2 SAAADI. The CDR3 protein is CASSHTHMQYF. The CDR3 nucleotides are TGCGCCAGCAGTCACACACATATGCAGTATTTT.

With respect to this clonotype: This is likely a read error, given that the CDR3 carries no conserved phenylalanine or tryptophan at its end. This chain connects TRBV4-3 to TRBJ1-2, with 8 bases lining up with TRBD1. J gave up 8 bases and V 6 bases, and 20 bases lay outside the gene matches. CDR3 length: 17 amino acids. CDR1 and CDR2 from the germline V gene are LGHNA and YSLEER. This CDR3 reads CASSLDYRQGRIYGYTL. The DNA of the CDR3 is TGCGCCAGCAGTCTGGATTATCGACAGGGGCGGATCTACGGCTACACCCTC.

The chain combines TRBV5-4 with TRBJ2-2; 7 bases line up with TRBD2. Germline V gene data show CDR1 as SGHNT and CDR2 as YYREEE (reference sequence). The CDR3 spans 16 residues. After removal of 4 bases from V and 5 bases from J, the junction contained 11 bases not matched to a gene. The CDR3 coding sequence is TGTGCCAGCAGCCACGGGCAAGCGGGAAGGACCGGGGAGCTGTTTTTT. Translating it yields CASSHGQAGRTGELFF.

The table lists this clonotype with a count of one. No conserved phenylalanine or tryptophan ends this CDR3, so it is likely a read error. The chain carries TRBV5-1 and TRBJ2-2; 8 bases are shared with TRBD2. The CDR3 runs 19 residues. Germline CDR1 is SGHRS and CDR2 is YFSETQ. Losses at the gene ends were 1 base for V and 4 bases for J; bases not matched to a gene: 15. The CDR3 loop reads CASSLTISGGARSTGELFS. CDR3 sequence (DNA): TGCGCCAGCAGCTTGACCATCAGCGGGGGCGCGAGAAGCACCGGGGAGCTGTTTTCT.

This clonotype is categorized as medium-sized. The J gene is TRBJ2-5, the V gene TRBV10-3, with TRBD2 matching over 9 bases. The CDR3 length is 14 residues. Germline CDR1 is ENHRY and CDR2 is SYGVKD. Germline trimming cut 10 bases from V and 5 bases from J; bases unmatched to any gene: 11. The CDR3 region is CATVPGLAMETQYF. Here the CDR3 DNA reads TGTGCCACCGTGCCAGGACTAGCGATGGAGACCCAGTACTTC.

Many counts were recorded for this clonotype. The rearrangement joins TRBV19 to TRBJ2-6; TRBD2 matches at 12 bases. The CDR3 runs 18 residues. Germline V lookup: CDR1 LNHDA, CDR2 SQIVND (reference sequence). The trim removed 3 bases at V and 2 bases at J, leaving 5 bases unmatched. The DNA of the CDR3 is TGTGCCAGTAGTATGAGACTAGCGGGAGAACCTGGGGCCAACGTCCTGACTTTC. It yields the protein CASSMRLAGEPGANVLTF.